This T cell receptor (beta chain) stems from a study of CD8+ T cells in alopecia areata. Background on the study: The investigators scored severity in treated patients by the percentage of affected scalp area. Regarding the study as a whole: Scalp sample data also include resident alphabeta T cells from normal skin.

Treatment: oral pan-JAK inhibitor, 5-10 mg twice daily. Peripheral blood samples and lesional scalp punch biopsies were obtained from alopecia areata patients. RNA was extracted and reverse transcribed into cDNA as the sequencing template. Profiling relied on immunoSEQ multiplex PCR, and the TCRdb table lists in-frame clones only, not all of them. The table records about 140,000 clones, 85% to 90% of them present only once. Trimming took 4 bases from V and 3 from J, leaving 10 bases between them. This CDR3 comprises 13 residues. Per germline, CDR1 MGHRA and CDR2 YSYEKL. Comment on this clone: Its antigen is as yet unknown.

This specimen consisted of CD8+ T cells sorted from blood, obtained at week 4, from a patient treated with tofacitinib. The gene calls are TRBV4-1 and TRBJ2-7; no firm D call. The receptor's source is a human donor with alopecia areata. The CDR3 loop is CASSRVTGYEQYF. As DNA, the CDR3 is TGCGCCAGCAGCCGCGTGACTGGCTACGAGCAGTACTTC.